Detailed here is one T cell receptor beta chain. One end of the junction varies from germline; a read error may be responsible. TCRdb reprocessed the RT-PCR reads via MiXCR and lists one record per CDR3 protein. Of 550,000 to 650,000 distinct CDR3 sequences listed, 12% are singletons. CDR3 length: 14 residues. Germline V gene lookup returns CDR1 SGHTA and CDR2 FQGNSA. The data derive from a study of response to subunit inactivated influenza vaccine. The chain uses TRBV7-2 and TRBJ1-1, with D tentatively TRBD1 (5 bases). This clonotype was sampled from a man in his forties or fifties who received an inactivated influenza vaccine. The sequenced sample was PBMCs from blood, obtained on the day of vaccination. This chain's CDR3 is CASSLDPGNPEAFF. The CDR3 DNA sequence: TGTGCCAGCAGCTTAGATCCAGGGAACCCTGAAGCTTTCTTT. The complete variable domain, with remaining parts taken from reference TRBV7-2 and TRBJ1-1, reads GAGVSQSPSNKVTEKGKDVELRCDPISGHTALYWYRQSLGQGLEFLIYFQGNSAPDKSGLPSDRFSAERTGGSVSTLTIQRTQQEDSAVYLCASSLDPGNPEAFFGQGTRLTVV.